These 30 T cell receptor beta chains were all obtained from the same sample, sequenced in a study of OX40 agonist ivuxolimab in advanced cancers. TCRdb keeps only in-frame clones here, not all; method: immunoSEQ multiplex PCR. The data hold approximately 89,000 clones, with 70% to 90% observed a single time. The specimen was CD4+ or CD8+ T cells sorted from blood, collected in a trial of the OX40 agonist ivuxolimab. These receptors originate from an adult with an advanced solid tumor such as melanoma, head and neck, liver or kidney cancer.

CDR3 sequence: CASSLARSNYGYTF. DNA of the CDR3: TGTGCCAGCAGCTTGGCACGGAGTAACTATGGCTACACCTTC. The chain has TRBV5-8 and TRBJ1-2; D unresolved. Trimming cost V 0 bases and J 1 base, with 7 bases left between them. The CDR3 spans 14 residues. Germline V gives CDR1 SGHTS, CDR2 YDEGEE.

The chain couples TRBV12-5 to TRBJ2-1; possibly TRBD1 for D (6 bases). Germline assignment: CDR1 LGHNT and CDR2 FRNRAP. The CDR3 consists of 17 residues. Trimming pared 0 bases from V and 0 bases from J, leaving 12 bases between. CDR3 residues: CASGLVVGASSYNEQFF. In DNA form, the CDR3 reads TGTGCTAGTGGTTTGGTAGTGGGGGCGAGCTCCTACAATGAGCAGTTCTTC. Together with reference TRBV12-5 and TRBJ2-1, the CDR3 gives the full variable domain: DARVTQTPRHKVTEMGQEVTMRCQPILGHNTVFWYRQTMMQGLELLAYFRNRAPLDDSGMPKDRFSAEMPDATLATLKIQPSEPRDSAVYFCASGLVVGASSYNEQFFGPGTRLTVL.

The chain couples TRBV5-8 to TRBJ1-4; 12 nucleotides match TRBD1. This CDR3 has 18 amino acids. V dropped 2 bases and J dropped 0; count of bases not matched to a gene: 5. The germline CDR1 and CDR2 sequences are SGHTS and YDEGEE. DNA for the CDR3: TGTGCCAGCAGCTTCTGGGGACAGGGGGCTGCAACTAATGAAAAACTGTTTTTT. It encodes CASSFWGQGAATNEKLFF. The full variable domain, completed using reference TRBV5-8 and TRBJ1-4, is EAGVTQSPTHLIKTRGQQATLRCSPISGHTSVYWYQQALGLGLQFLLWYDEGEERNRGNFPPRFSGRQFPNYSSELNVNALELEDSALYLCASSFWGQGAATNEKLFFGSGTQLSVL.

The chain employs TRBV4-2 and TRBJ2-3; D not resolved. V lost 6 bases, J lost 4 bases, and 17 bases lay in between. CDR1 is LGHNA, CDR2 YNFKEQ, per germline. The CDR3 is 15 residues long. The CDR3, as DNA: TGTGCCAGCAGTAACAAACTCTCAGAAGCAGATACGCAGTATTTT. It encodes CASSNKLSEADTQYF.

The CDR3 sequence: CASRTSGIYTDTQYF. The CDR3 DNA reads as TGTGCCAGCAGGACTAGCGGGATATACACAGATACGCAGTATTTT. The chain joins TRBV7-8 to TRBJ2-3; 11 bases line up with TRBD2. The ends lost 6 bases at V and 2 bases at J; junction bases unmatched: 4. This CDR3 has 15 amino acids. Germline V CDR1 and CDR2: SGHVS, FQNEAQ. Based on the CDR3 plus reference TRBV7-8 and TRBJ2-3, the full variable domain is GAGVSQSPRYKVAKRGQDVALRCDPISGHVSLFWYQQALGQGPEFLTYFQNEAQLDKSGLPSDRFFAERPEGSVSTLKIQRTQQEDSAVYLCASRTSGIYTDTQYFGPGTRLTVL.

The rearrangement joins TRBV4-1 to TRBJ2-7, with 8 bases fitting TRBD1. The V and J ends lost 0 bases and 6 bases, in that order; junction bases with no gene match: 7. The V gene's germline CDR1 is MGHRA and CDR2 YSYEKL. The CDR3 runs 15 residues. The CDR3 DNA follows: TGCGCCAGCAGCCAAGAAGTGACAGGGGATAGCGAGCAGTACTTC. It translates to CASSQEVTGDSEQYF.

This rearrangement joins TRBV29-1 to TRBJ1-2, with D uncertain. CDR1 SQVTM and CDR2 ANQGSEA come from the germline V gene. The CDR3 runs 12 residues. Trimming stripped 2 bases from V and 6 bases from J, with 10 bases between. The CDR3: CSVETVTNGYTF. The CDR3 DNA is TGCAGCGTTGAAACGGTAACGAATGGCTACACCTTC.

The CDR3 reads CASGDTEAFF. The CDR3, as DNA: TGTGCCAGTGGGGACACTGAAGCTTTCTTT. The genes are TRBV28 and TRBJ1-1; D is unclear. Looked up from germline, CDR1 is MDHEN and CDR2 is SYDVKM. The V end was cut by 9 bases, the J end by 3 bases, with 5 bases between. CDR3 size: 10 residues.

This chain joins TRBV7-3 and TRBJ2-3; 10 bases agree with TRBD1. This CDR3 has 20 amino acids. Unmatched junction bases numbered 14, after V lost 0 bases and J lost 2 bases. Germline lookup yields CDR1 SGHTA and CDR2 FQGTGA. CDR3 DNA sequence: TGTGCCAGCAGCTTAACGTCGCAGAAATCGGGACAGGGGTCCACAGATACGCAGTATTTT. Translated, it gives CASSLTSQKSGQGSTDTQYF.

This clone was seen a few times. Written as DNA, the CDR3 is TGTGCCTGGAGTACGGCGGGAGCTTACAATGAGCAGTTCTTC. This codes for CAWSTAGAYNEQFF. The chain links TRBV30 to TRBJ2-1; 7 bases are a match to TRBD2. Trimming took 2 bases from V and 4 from J; bases not matched to a gene: 5. The germline V gene has CDR1 GTSNPN and CDR2 SVGIG (reference sequence). The CDR3 has 14 residues.

This rearrangement joins TRBV30 to TRBJ2-2; 10 nucleotides align to TRBD2. The CDR3 is made up of 14 amino acids. Germline loops: CDR1 GTSNPN, CDR2 SVGIG (reference sequence). The CDR3 DNA sequence: TGTGCGGTAGGAGCGGGAGGGAAGACCGGGGAGCTGTTTTTT. Its translation: CAVGAGGKTGELFF. Drawing the rest from reference TRBV30 and TRBJ2-2, the complete variable domain is SQTIHQWPATLVQPVGSPLSLECTVEGTSNPNLYWYRQAAGRGLQLLFYSVGIGQISSEVPQNLSASRPQDRQFILSSKKLLLSDSGFYLCAVGAGGKTGELFFGEGSRLTVL.

J is TRBJ2-3 and V is TRBV7-3; 7 nucleotides agree with TRBD2. The CDR3 runs 17 residues. Trimming cost V 5 bases and J 2 bases; bases outside gene matches: 13. The V gene's germline CDR1 is SGHTA and CDR2 FQGTGA. The CDR3 spells CASSPFAGAVFTDTQYF. In nucleotides, the CDR3 is TGTGCCAGCAGCCCATTCGCGGGAGCCGTTTTCACAGATACGCAGTATTTT.

This sequence joins TRBV4-1 and TRBJ1-1; D unclear. Germline V gene sequence: CDR1 MGHRA, CDR2 YSYEKL. The V end was cut by 4 bases, the J end by 5 bases, with 11 bases between. The CDR3 is 13 amino acids. The CDR3 DNA sequence: TGCGCCAGCAGCCGCGGAGGGATAACTGAAGCTTTCTTT. It specifies CASSRGGITEAFF.

The chain carries TRBV5-1 and TRBJ2-1, with 11 bases aligning to TRBD2. The ends lost 5 bases at V and 4 bases at J; junction bases unmatched: 11. Per germline, CDR1 SGHRS and CDR2 YFSETQ. This CDR3 contains 17 residues. CDR3 sequence reads: CASRIAGGPFDYNEQFF. The CDR3 bases are TGCGCCAGCAGAATAGCGGGAGGGCCTTTCGATTACAATGAGCAGTTCTTC.

The V call is TRBV7-3, the J call TRBJ2-3; D might be TRBD2 (5 bases). The CDR3 extends over 13 amino acids. The germline V gene has CDR1 SGHTA and CDR2 FQGTGA. V lost 2 bases, J lost 6 bases, and 9 bases lay in between. The CDR3 is CASSLEGWDTQYF. CDR3 sequence (DNA): TGTGCCAGCAGCTTAGAGGGATGGGATACGCAGTATTTT.

J is TRBJ2-7 and V is TRBV6-4, with 7 bases identical to TRBD2. Germline assignment: CDR1 MRHNA and CDR2 SNTAGT. The CDR3 contains 13 residues. V shed 8 bases and J 2 bases; nucleotides not matched to a gene: 6. In DNA form, the CDR3 reads TGTGCCAGCGGGGGGGGATTCCCCTACGAGCAGTACTTC. This codes for CASGGGFPYEQYF.

This chain links TRBV6-1 with TRBJ2-1; D tentatively fits TRBD1 or TRBD2 (5 bases each). Deletions cut 4 bases from V and 2 bases from J, with 15 bases between. In germline, CDR1 is MNHNS, CDR2 SASEGT. CDR3 length: 16 amino acids. CDR3 nucleotide sequence: TGTGCCAGCAGTGCCTTCAGGGAGAGCGCCTACAATGAGCAGTTCTTC. Its protein product is CASSAFRESAYNEQFF.

The chain recombines TRBV7-3 with TRBJ2-1, with a possible D match to TRBD2 (6 bases). The V end was cut by 2 bases, the J end by 3 bases, with 11 bases between. The CDR3 totals 15 residues. Germline values: CDR1 SGHTA, CDR2 FQGTGA. The CDR3: CASSLGGMHYNEQFF. CDR3 bases: TGTGCCAGCAGCTTAGGCGGGATGCACTACAATGAGCAGTTCTTC.

This clone was found a few times. The V gene is TRBV6-5, the J gene TRBJ1-2; D might be TRBD1 (5 bases). CDR1 is MNHEY and CDR2 is SVGAGI in the germline V gene. CDR3 size: 14 residues. Trimming removed 7 bases at V and 4 bases at J, with 16 bases between. The CDR3 loop is CASKPVGQTYGYTF. DNA of the CDR3: TGTGCCAGCAAACCTGTGGGGCAGACCTATGGCTACACCTTC.

V and J are TRBV30 and TRBJ2-7; D is unclear. CDR1 is GTSNPN, CDR2 SVGIG, per germline (reference sequence). V was trimmed by 2 bases and J by 2 bases, leaving 4 bases between them. The CDR3 consists of 11 residues. CDR3 DNA: TGTGCCTGGAGTCTGACCTACGAGCAGTACTTC. Translation gives CAWSLTYEQYF.

The rearrangement joins TRBV7-3 to TRBJ1-1; D may be TRBD1 (6 bases). The germline gives CDR1 SGHTA, CDR2 FQGTGA. V dropped 1 base and J dropped 1 base, with 10 bases sitting between them. This CDR3 is 15 amino acids long. The CDR3 DNA sequence: TGTGCCAGCAGCTTAAGTACAGGGAAGAACACTGAAGCTTTCTTT. Its protein product is CASSLSTGKNTEAFF.

The chain employs TRBV6-6 and TRBJ1-5; D is possibly TRBD1 (5 bases). CDR1 and CDR2 from the germline V gene are MNHNY and SVGAGI (reference sequence). CDR3 size: 15 residues. With 6 bases removed from V and 6 bases from J, the gap between germline ends came to 18 bases. CDR3 in amino acids: CASSLRVREGQPQHF. The CDR3, as DNA: TGTGCCAGCAGCCTAAGGGTCAGGGAGGGTCAGCCCCAGCATTTT.

This clone is labeled as medium-sized. The chain combines TRBV7-2 with TRBJ1-2, with 7 bases aligning to TRBD1. The junction had 5 bases not matched to a gene; V was cut back by 5 bases and J by 2 bases. The germline CDR1 and CDR2 sequences are SGHTA and FQGNSA. This CDR3 spans 14 amino acids. The CDR3 is CASSALQGNYGYTF. The CDR3 DNA follows: TGTGCCAGCAGCGCACTACAGGGGAACTATGGCTACACCTTC.

The chain couples TRBV7-2 to TRBJ2-1; 8 nucleotides match TRBD2. The CDR3 runs to 15 residues. The V segment lost 4 bases and the J segment 2 bases; nucleotides outside the gene matches: 4. Germline assignment: CDR1 SGHTA and CDR2 FQGNSA. This chain's CDR3 is CASSSTSGPYNEQFF. CDR3 DNA sequence: TGTGCCAGCAGCTCAACTAGCGGCCCCTACAATGAGCAGTTCTTC.

The chain is built from TRBV9 and TRBJ2-7, with 8 bases that match TRBD1. Germline lookup yields CDR1 SGDLS and CDR2 YYNGEE. The CDR3 sequence is 13 residues long. Trimming cost V 3 bases and J 3 bases; bases outside gene matches: 2. CDR3 sequence: CASSATGGYEQYF. In nucleotides, the CDR3 is TGTGCCAGCAGCGCAACAGGGGGCTACGAGCAGTACTTC. Filled out from reference TRBV9 and TRBJ2-7, the complete variable domain reads DSGVTQTPKHLITATGQRVTLRCSPRSGDLSVYWYQQSLDQGLQFLIQYYNGEERAKGNILERFSAQQFPDLHSELNLSSLELGDSALYFCASSATGGYEQYFGPGTRLTVT.

The chain carries TRBV28 and TRBJ1-5; a possible D gene is TRBD1 (5 bases). Between the trimmed V and J ends, which lost 3 bases and 6 bases, there was a span of 12 bases. This CDR3 contains 14 residues. Germline V gene data show CDR1 as MDHEN and CDR2 as SYDVKM. The CDR3 nucleotides read TGTGCCAGCAGTTTTAGTGCCGGGGGTCAGCCCCAGCATTTT. Translating gives CASSFSAGGQPQHF.

On this clone itself: One junction end disagrees with the germline gene, perhaps due to a read error. This chain connects TRBV6-1 to TRBJ2-1, with TRBD1 matching over 10 bases. The CDR3 runs to 17 residues. Germline CDR1 and CDR2: MNHNS and SASEGT. CDR3 sequence reads: CASSQAGTGVTYNEQFF. The CDR3 nucleotides read TGTGCCAGCAGTCAAGCCGGGACAGGGGTTACCTACAATGAGCAGTTCTTC.

The chain uses TRBV27 and TRBJ2-3; maybe TRBD2 (6 bases). There are 17 residues in the CDR3. Germline V CDR1 and CDR2: MNHEY, SMNVEV (reference sequence). The germline V and J ends were trimmed by 3 bases and 4 bases, with 20 bases remaining between them. The CDR3 is CASSFGSPGFGPDTQYF. The CDR3 nucleotides are TGTGCCAGCAGTTTCGGGAGCCCTGGATTCGGCCCAGATACGCAGTATTTT.

The CDR3 nucleotides are TGTGCCAGTAGTGCCACCGGGACAACAAATCAGCCCCAGCATTTT. It specifies CASSATGTTNQPQHF. This chain links TRBV19 with TRBJ1-5, with a weak D call TRBD1 (6 bases). The CDR3 totals 15 residues. The V end lost 5 bases, the J end lost 4 bases, and 15 bases lay between the germline ends. The germline V gene encodes CDR1 LNHDA and CDR2 SQIVND (reference sequence). Drawing the rest from reference TRBV19 and TRBJ1-5, the complete variable domain is DGGITQSPKYLFRKEGQNVTLSCEQNLNHDAMYWYRQDPGQGLRLIYYSQIVNDFQKGDIAEGYSVSREKKESFPLTVTSAQKNPTAFYLCASSATGTTNQPQHFGDGTRLSIL.

This clone was found once. The CDR3 loop reads CASSAPGQGTYEQYF. In DNA, the CDR3 is TGCGCCAGCAGCGCTCCGGGACAGGGTACCTACGAGCAGTACTTC. The chain couples TRBV5-1 to TRBJ2-7; 9 nucleotides agree with TRBD1. V was pared by 4 bases and J by 2 bases, with 7 bases of the junction left unmatched. Germline V gene sequence: CDR1 SGHRS, CDR2 YFSETQ. The CDR3 has 15 residues.